This T cell receptor beta chain was recorded in a study of shared clonotypes between healthy human individuals. Naive CD8 cells, CD45RO-negative and positively selected for CCR7, excluded terminally differentiated effector memory CD45RA+ cells. This table comes from immunoSEQ multiplex PCR, and its TCRdb copy is limited to in-frame clones, with some not included. The top ten hold around 0.11% of the sample, which has 450,000 to 700,000 clones, roughly 95% seen once. V was shortened by 5 bases and J by 2 bases, with 11 bases between the two germline ends. Germline CDR1 and CDR2: MNHEY and SMNVEV (reference sequence). This CDR3 has 14 amino acids.

This receptor was obtained from a woman aged 30 to 39 in good health. Sequences were obtained from naive CD8+ T cells sorted from blood. The V and J genes are TRBV27 and TRBJ2-3; D might be TRBD2 (5 bases). CDR3 residues: CASSHRETTDTQYF. CDR3 sequence (DNA): TGTGCCAGCAGTCATCGGGAAACCACAGATACGCAGTATTTT.